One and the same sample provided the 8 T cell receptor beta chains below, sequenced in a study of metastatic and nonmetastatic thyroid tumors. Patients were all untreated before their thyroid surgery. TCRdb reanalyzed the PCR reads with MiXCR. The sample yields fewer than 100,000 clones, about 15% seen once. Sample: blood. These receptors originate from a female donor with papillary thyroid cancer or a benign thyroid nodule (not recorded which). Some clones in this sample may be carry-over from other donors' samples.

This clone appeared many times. CDR3 amino acids: CASSEDRDRGSEAFF. The CDR3 DNA reads TGTGCCAGCAGTGAGGACCGGGACAGGGGGTCTGAAGCTTTCTTT. This chain links TRBV6-2 or TRBV6-3 with TRBJ1-1; 11 nucleotides match TRBD1. J lost 6 bases, V lost 5 bases, and 8 bases had no gene match. This CDR3 comprises 15 residues. Germline V gives CDR1 MNHEY, CDR2 SVGEGT.

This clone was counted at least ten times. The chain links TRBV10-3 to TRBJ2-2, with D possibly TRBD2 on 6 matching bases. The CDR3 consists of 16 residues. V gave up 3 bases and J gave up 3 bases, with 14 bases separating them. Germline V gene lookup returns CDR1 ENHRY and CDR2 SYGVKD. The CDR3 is CAISDEEGEDTGELFF. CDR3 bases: TGTGCCATCAGTGACGAGGAAGGGGAGGACACCGGGGAGCTGTTTTTT.

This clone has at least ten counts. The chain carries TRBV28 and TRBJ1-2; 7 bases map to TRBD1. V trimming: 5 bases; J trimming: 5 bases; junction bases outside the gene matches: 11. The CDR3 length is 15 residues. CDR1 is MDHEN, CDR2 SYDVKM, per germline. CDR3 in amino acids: CASSPMTGLLYGYTF. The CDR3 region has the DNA TGTGCCAGCAGTCCTATGACAGGGCTGTTATATGGCTACACCTTC.

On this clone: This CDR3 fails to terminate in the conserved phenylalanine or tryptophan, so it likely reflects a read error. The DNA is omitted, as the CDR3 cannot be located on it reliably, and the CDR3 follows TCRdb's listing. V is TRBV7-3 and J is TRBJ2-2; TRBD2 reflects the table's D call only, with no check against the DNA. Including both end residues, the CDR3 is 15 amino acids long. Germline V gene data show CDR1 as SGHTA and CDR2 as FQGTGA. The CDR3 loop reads CASSSRTSEGGEMFL.

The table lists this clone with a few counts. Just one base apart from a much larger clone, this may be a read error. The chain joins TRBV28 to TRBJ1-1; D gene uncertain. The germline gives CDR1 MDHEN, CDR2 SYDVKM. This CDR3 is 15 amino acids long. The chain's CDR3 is CVSTVLRELNTEAFF. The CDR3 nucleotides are TGTGTCAGCACCGTCCTGAGGGAACTGAACACTGAAGCTTTCTTT.

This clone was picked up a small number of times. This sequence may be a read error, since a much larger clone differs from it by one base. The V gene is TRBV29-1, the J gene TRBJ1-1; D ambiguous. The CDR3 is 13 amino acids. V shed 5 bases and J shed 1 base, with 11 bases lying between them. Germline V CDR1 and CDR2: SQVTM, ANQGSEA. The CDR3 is CSVPLSENTEAFF. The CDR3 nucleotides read TGCAGCGTTCCCTTGTCGGAGAACACTGAAGCTTTCTTT.

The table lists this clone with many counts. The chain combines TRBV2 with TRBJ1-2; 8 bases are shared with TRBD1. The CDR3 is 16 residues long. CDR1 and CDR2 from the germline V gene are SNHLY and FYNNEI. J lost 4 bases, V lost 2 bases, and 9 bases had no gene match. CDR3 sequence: CASSELNRGTGYGYTF. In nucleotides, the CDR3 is TGTGCCAGCAGTGAATTGAACAGGGGGACGGGCTATGGCTACACCTTC.

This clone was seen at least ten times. The CDR3 loop reads CASRQSDTYNSPLHF. The CDR3 DNA sequence: TGTGCCAGCAGGCAGTCGGACACTTATAATTCACCCCTCCACTTT. The chain has TRBV3-1 and TRBJ1-6; tentatively, D is TRBD1 (5 bases). Trimming took 6 bases from V and 4 from J, leaving 13 bases between them. This CDR3 contains 15 residues. CDR1 and CDR2 (germline): LGHDT, YNNKEL (reference sequence).